The 22 T cell receptor beta chains in this list originate from one sample, sequenced in a study of blood T cell repertoires in COVID-19 (dated by TCRdb to 2020 to 2021). Libraries were made using the immunoSEQ multiplex PCR assay. TCRdb's version of the immuneACCESS table is confined to in-frame rearrangements and falls short of the full clone set. An unresolved V gene accounts for under half of the shortfall where checked; the remainder is of unknown origin. The sample table holds approximately 290,000 clones, of which roughly 85% were seen once. Of the sample, roughly 4% falls within the top ten clones. Input material: PBMCs or T cells enriched from blood (not recorded which). These receptor sequences come from a woman in her 30s who had recovered from COVID-19.

This chain joins TRBV28 and TRBJ1-6, with a weak D call TRBD1 (6 bases). From germline, CDR1 is MDHEN and CDR2 SYDVKM. V was trimmed by 2 bases and J by 7 bases, leaving 15 bases between them. The CDR3 loop spans 16 amino acids. CDR3 in amino acids: CASSLIGPQGNSPLHF. As DNA, the CDR3 is TGTGCCAGCAGTTTAATAGGGCCCCAGGGGAATTCACCCCTCCACTTT.

The chain joins TRBV9 to TRBJ2-2, with TRBD1 as a possible D gene (5 bases). This CDR3 has 14 residues. V gave up 3 bases and J gave up 4 bases, with 10 bases separating them. The germline V gene encodes CDR1 SGDLS and CDR2 YYNGEE. Here the CDR3 reads CASSAGQLTGELFF. For the CDR3, the DNA is TGTGCCAGCAGCGCCGGACAACTCACCGGGGAGCTGTTTTTT.

This chain links TRBV28 with TRBJ1-2, with TRBD1 matching 7 bases. The CDR3 loop spans 13 amino acids. Germline trimming cut 8 bases from V and 8 bases from J; bases unmatched to any gene: 11. Germline CDR1 MDHEN, CDR2 SYDVKM. CDR3 sequence reads: CASGTDREIGYTF. The CDR3 region has the DNA TGTGCCAGCGGGACTGACAGGGAAATCGGCTACACCTTC.

In its sample, this clone was seen a few times. The V call is TRBV28, the J call TRBJ1-4, with TRBD1 as a possible D gene (6 bases). V was shortened by 3 bases and J by 5 bases, with 10 bases between the two germline ends. From germline, CDR1 is MDHEN and CDR2 SYDVKM. The CDR3 is 14 amino acids. In DNA form, the CDR3 reads TGTGCCAGCAGTTTGGGGACACGGAATGAAAAACTGTTTTTT. Amino acid sequence: CASSLGTRNEKLFF.

This rearrangement joins TRBV7-6 to TRBJ2-5, with a tentative D call TRBD1 (5 bases). Germline values: CDR1 SGHVS, CDR2 FNYEAQ. Trimming pared 5 bases from V and 5 bases from J, leaving 12 bases between. The CDR3 sequence is 13 residues long. DNA of the CDR3: TGTGCCAGCAGCCTCAGGGTCCGGGAGACCCAGTACTTC. It encodes CASSLRVRETQYF. The variable domain in full, completed from reference TRBV7-6 and TRBJ2-5, reads GAGVSQSPRYKVTKRGQDVALRCDPISGHVSLYWYRQALGQGPEFLTYFNYEAQQDKSGLPNDRFSAERPEGSISTLTIQRTEQRDSAMYRCASSLRVRETQYFGPGTRLLVL.

The V and J genes are TRBV9 and TRBJ1-2; D might be TRBD1 (6 bases). This CDR3 comprises 15 residues. With 4 bases removed from V and 2 bases from J, the gap between germline ends came to 15 bases. The germline gives CDR1 SGDLS, CDR2 YYNGEE. The CDR3 DNA follows: TGTGCCAGCAGCCCCCGGGGAGGGGGGAACTATGGCTACACCTTC. This sequence encodes CASSPRGGGNYGYTF.

The gene calls are TRBV27 and TRBJ2-2, with D hard to call. V was shortened by 4 bases and J by 4 bases, with 7 bases between the two germline ends. The V gene's germline CDR1 is MNHEY and CDR2 SMNVEV (reference sequence). This CDR3 spans 13 amino acids. The CDR3 nucleotides are TGTGCCAGCAGTTCCCCCTTCACCGGGGAGCTGTTTTTT. Residues: CASSSPFTGELFF.

The chain joins TRBV5-8 to TRBJ2-1; 9 bases map to TRBD1. In germline, CDR1 is SGHTS, CDR2 YDEGEE. The CDR3 runs 16 residues. Trimming at V came to 1 base and at J to 0 bases, leaving 2 bases not matched to a gene. The CDR3 loop is CASSLTTGGSYNEQFF. The DNA for the CDR3 is TGTGCCAGCAGCTTGACGACAGGGGGCTCCTACAATGAGCAGTTCTTC.

The chain combines TRBV6-2 or TRBV6-3 with TRBJ2-1; possibly TRBD2 for D (6 bases). This CDR3 is 13 amino acids long. CDR1 MNHEY and CDR2 SVGEGT come from the germline V gene. Trimming removed 5 bases from V and 1 base from J, with 6 bases in between. As DNA, the CDR3 is TGTGCCAGCAGTGGGGGGTCCTACAATGAGCAGTTCTTC. This gives the protein CASSGGSYNEQFF.

The V gene is TRBV11-2, the J gene TRBJ2-3; 9 bases agree with TRBD2. There are 16 residues in the CDR3. Germline lookup yields CDR1 SGHAT and CDR2 FQNNGV. J gave up 5 bases and V 3 bases, and 9 bases lay outside the gene matches. Written as DNA, the CDR3 is TGTGCCAGCAGCTTGTCCAGCGGGAGGCCCCTAGATACGCAGTATTTT. Translated, it gives CASSLSSGRPLDTQYF. The whole variable domain, remainder taken from reference TRBV11-2 and TRBJ2-3, is EAGVAQSPRYKIIEKRQSVAFWCNPISGHATLYWYQQILGQGPKLLIQFQNNGVVDDSQLPKDRFSAERLKGVDSTLKIQPAKLEDSAVYLCASSLSSGRPLDTQYFGPGTRLTVL.

This chain links TRBV28 with TRBJ2-1; 8 bases line up with TRBD2. V lost 6 bases and J lost 7; bases outside the gene matches: 8. This CDR3 contains 14 residues. Germline V gene lookup returns CDR1 MDHEN and CDR2 SYDVKM. This chain's CDR3 is CASSRTSLWNEQFF. The CDR3 region has the DNA TGTGCCAGCAGCCGGACTAGCCTATGGAATGAGCAGTTCTTC.

This chain uses TRBV19 with TRBJ2-3, with D maybe TRBD2 (5 bases). The CDR3 spans 14 residues. The germline V gene has CDR1 LNHDA and CDR2 SQIVND (reference sequence). The V gene lost 3 bases and the J gene lost 6 bases, with 13 bases spanning the gap. For the CDR3, the DNA is TGTGCCAGTAGTATTTCGGCCGGGGAGGATACGCAGTATTTT. This sequence encodes CASSISAGEDTQYF.

This clone turned up a few times. This chain uses TRBV5-6 with TRBJ2-7, with D hard to call. V was trimmed by 2 bases and J by 0 bases, leaving 6 bases between them. Germline V gene data show CDR1 as SGHDT and CDR2 as YYEEEE. The CDR3 is made up of 13 amino acids. CDR3 DNA sequence: TGTGCCAGCAGCTTTAGTGGCTCCTACGAGCAGTACTTC. It yields the protein CASSFSGSYEQYF.

The chain joins TRBV27 to TRBJ1-1; tentative D call: TRBD1 (5 bases). The CDR3 has 14 amino acids. Trimming took 4 bases from V and 6 from J, leaving 15 bases between them. CDR1 is MNHEY, CDR2 SMNVEV, per germline (reference sequence). CDR3 nucleotides: TGTGCCAGCAGTTCGGGACTCTCAGGAGCTGAAGCTTTCTTT. It encodes CASSSGLSGAEAFF.

There are many counts of this clone. The chain couples TRBV7-2 to TRBJ2-2; 7 positions match TRBD1. Germline V lookup: CDR1 SGHTA, CDR2 FQGNSA. Trimming cost V 4 bases and J 4 bases; bases outside gene matches: 3. This CDR3 is 14 amino acids long. The CDR3 spells CASSWGQSTGELFF. The CDR3 DNA reads TGTGCCAGCAGCTGGGGACAGAGCACCGGGGAGCTGTTTTTT. The full variable domain, with the rest looked up from reference TRBV7-2 and TRBJ2-2, is GAGVSQSPSNKVTEKGKDVELRCDPISGHTALYWYRQSLGQGLEFLIYFQGNSAPDKSGLPSDRFSAERTGGSVSTLTIQRTQQEDSAVYLCASSWGQSTGELFFGEGSRLTVL.

To note about this clone: One junction end does not reproduce the germline sequence, and a read error may be involved. V usage is TRBV28 and J usage is TRBJ1-4, with a possible D match to TRBD1 (5 bases). The germline CDR1 and CDR2 sequences are MDHEN and SYDVKM. The CDR3 loop spans 11 amino acids. The CDR3 nucleotides read TGTGCCAGCAGTTTCGGCGGGGTGGGGGTTTTT. Protein product: CASSFGGVGVF.

V usage is TRBV5-4 and J usage is TRBJ1-2; TRBD1 is a possible D gene (5 bases). Germline CDR1 and CDR2: SGHNT and YYREEE (reference sequence). The V end lost 4 bases, the J end lost 2 bases, and 15 bases lay between the germline ends. This CDR3 comprises 15 residues. CDR3 coding DNA: TGTGCCAGCAGCCTGACAGAAGGGAAGAACTATGGCTACACCTTC. Translated, it gives CASSLTEGKNYGYTF.

The V gene is TRBV5-1, the J gene TRBJ1-3, with D unresolved. In germline, CDR1 is SGHRS, CDR2 YFSETQ. V gave up 1 base and J gave up 4 bases, with 6 bases separating them. CDR3 size: 13 residues. The CDR3 here is CASSLTLGNTIYF. For the CDR3, the DNA is TGCGCCAGCAGCTTGACTCTCGGAAACACCATATATTTT.

J is TRBJ2-6 and V is TRBV28, with 8 bases that match TRBD1. The CDR3 has 14 residues. Trimming took 8 bases from V and 2 from J; bases not matched to a gene: 2. Germline V gene data show CDR1 as MDHEN and CDR2 as SYDVKM. CDR3 DNA: TGTGCCAGCTGGACAGGGCCTGGGGCCAACGTCCTGACTTTC. Protein sequence: CASWTGPGANVLTF. The whole variable domain, filled in from reference TRBV28 and TRBJ2-6, reads DVKVTQSSRYLVKRTGEKVFLECVQDMDHENMFWYRQDPGLGLRLIYFSYDVKMKEKGDIPEGYSVSREKKERFSLILESASTNQTSMYLCASWTGPGANVLTFGAGSRLTVL.

This clone is a singleton in its sample. The rearrangement uses TRBV2 and TRBJ1-1; 11 bases match TRBD1. The CDR3 covers 14 residues. Germline CDR1 reads SNHLY; CDR2 reads FYNNEI. The V segment lost 6 bases and the J segment 5 bases; nucleotides outside the gene matches: 5. The CDR3 DNA reads as TGTGCCAGCAGAGGACAGGGGGCATGGACTGAAGCTTTCTTT. Its translation is CASRGQGAWTEAFF. The full variable domain, with the rest looked up from reference TRBV2 and TRBJ1-1, is EPEVTQTPSHQVTQMGQEVILRCVPISNHLYFYWYRQILGQKVEFLVSFYNNEISEKSEIFDDQFSVERPDGSNFTLKIRSTKLEDSAMYFCASRGQGAWTEAFFGQGTRLTVV.

The J gene is TRBJ1-1, the V gene TRBV7-3, with 9 bases aligning to TRBD1. V lost 5 bases and J lost 5; bases outside the gene matches: 6. This CDR3 has 14 residues. Per the germline V gene, CDR1 is SGHTA and CDR2 is FQGTGA. CDR3 amino acids: CASSTTGGGTEAFF. CDR3 DNA: TGTGCCAGCAGCACGACAGGGGGAGGGACTGAAGCTTTCTTT.

This clone was found once. The J gene is TRBJ1-6, the V gene TRBV2; 10 nucleotides line up with TRBD1. CDR1 and CDR2 (germline): SNHLY, FYNNEI. The CDR3 totals 15 residues. Trimming at V came to 7 bases and at J to 10 bases, leaving 10 bases not matched to a gene. The chain's CDR3 is CASNRDRGYGSPLHF. DNA for the CDR3: TGTGCCAGCAATCGGGACAGGGGTTATGGGTCACCCCTCCACTTT.